The source of this T cell receptor (beta chain) is a study of breast tumors, draining lymph nodes, adjacent tissues. TCRdb re-called the multiplex PCR reads with MiXCR, one entry per CDR3 protein. The sample carries about 94,000 distinct CDR3 sequences, around 28% recorded once. Trimming removed 1 base from V and 5 bases from J; junction bases left unmatched: 1. Germline lookup yields CDR1 LGHNT and CDR2 FRNRAP. The CDR3 has 13 residues. Study conclusions and caveats: Tumor TCR diversity was below lymph nodes but above nontumor tissue. Data only fit, rather than demonstrated, lymph node origin of most tumor T cells. Tumor and nontumor repertoires were significantly more similar in luminal-like than in basal-like breast cancer. Data fit most tumor T cells coming from lymph node, expanding in tumor.

Axillary draining lymph nodes of breast cancer patients supplied the node samples. This clonotype was picked up many times. Its antigen is currently unknown. The genes are TRBV12-5 and TRBJ2-7; 8 bases align to TRBD2. The material sequenced was axillary lymph node tissue. The source of this sequence is a female donor with breast cancer. Some clones in this sample may be carry-over from other donors' samples. The CDR3 sequence is CASGLAGGNEQYF. In nucleotides, the CDR3 is TGTGCTAGTGGTTTGGCGGGAGGGAACGAGCAGTACTTC.